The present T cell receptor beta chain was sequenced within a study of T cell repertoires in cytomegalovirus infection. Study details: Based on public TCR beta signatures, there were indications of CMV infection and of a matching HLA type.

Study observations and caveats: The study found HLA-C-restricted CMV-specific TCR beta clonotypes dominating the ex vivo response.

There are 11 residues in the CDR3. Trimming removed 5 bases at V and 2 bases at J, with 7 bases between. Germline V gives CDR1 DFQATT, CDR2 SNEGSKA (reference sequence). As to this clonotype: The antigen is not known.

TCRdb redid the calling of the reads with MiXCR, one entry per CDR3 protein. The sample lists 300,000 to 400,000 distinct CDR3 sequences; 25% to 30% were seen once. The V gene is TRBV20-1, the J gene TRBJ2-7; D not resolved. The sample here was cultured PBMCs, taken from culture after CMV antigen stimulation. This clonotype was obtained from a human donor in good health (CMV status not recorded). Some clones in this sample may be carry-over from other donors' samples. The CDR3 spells CSAPHPYEQYF. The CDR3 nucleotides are TGCAGTGCTCCTCATCCCTACGAGCAGTACTTC.